This T cell receptor beta chain was obtained from a study of T cell repertoires in cytomegalovirus infection. In the study overall: CMV epitopes, recently identified HLA-C-restricted and well-studied HLA-B-restricted, were used. A matching HLA type, together with CMV infection, was signaled by public TCR beta signatures.

One entry per CDR3 protein results from TCRdb running MiXCR on the reads. This table holds approximately 1,000,000 distinct CDR3 sequences, under 40% found once. The V and J ends lost 3 bases and 3 bases, in that order; junction bases with no gene match: 6. This CDR3 spans 15 amino acids. This clonotype was detected ten times or more. The antigen remains unidentified. Findings and caveats of the study: Individuals carrying CMV plus the relevant HLA were identified by cumulative frequency of public TCR beta families. In two of eight donors, the top clonotype was HLA-C-restricted CMV-specific.

The TCR originated in a human donor in good health (CMV status not recorded). Some clones in this sample may be carry-over from other donors' samples. This specimen was cultured CD8+ T cells from PBMCs, taken from culture after CMV antigen stimulation. This rearrangement joins TRBV12-3 or TRBV12-4 to TRBJ2-5, with 8 positions matching TRBD2. The CDR3: CASSFGRGGKETQYF. The DNA for the CDR3 is TGTGCCAGCAGTTTCGGACGGGGGGGGAAAGAGACCCAGTACTTC.